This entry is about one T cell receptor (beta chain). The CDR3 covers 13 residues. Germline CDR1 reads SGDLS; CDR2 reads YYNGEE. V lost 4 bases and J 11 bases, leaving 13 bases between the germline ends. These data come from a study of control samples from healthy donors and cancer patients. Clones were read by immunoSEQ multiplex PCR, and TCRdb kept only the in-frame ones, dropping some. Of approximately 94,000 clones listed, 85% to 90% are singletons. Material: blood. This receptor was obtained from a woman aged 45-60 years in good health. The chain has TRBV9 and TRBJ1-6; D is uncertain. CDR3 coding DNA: TGTGCCAGCAGCTCGGCGGTGAGCGCACCCCTCCACTTT. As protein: CASSSAVSAPLHF.